Listed below are T cell receptor beta chains from one sample, sequenced in a study of shared clonotypes between healthy human individuals. Repertoires were generated with immunoSEQ multiplex PCR, while TCRdb's copy carries only in-frame clones and drops some. In the table there are some 470,000 clones, about 79% of which are singletons. Sequencing input: PBMCs. The receptors stem from a woman aged 40 to 49 in good health. Some clones in this sample may be carry-over from other donors' samples. CDR3s include the opening cysteine and the closing phenylalanine or tryptophan. The D gene is left open where the match is weak. Clone size is given for some rows only: seen once, a few or many times, or a class if the clone is expanded.

D gene,J gene,V gene,clone size,CDR3 protein,CDR3 DNA
TRBD1,TRBJ1-2,TRBV19,NA,CASRDRGAYGYTF,TGTGCCAGTAGAGACAGGGGCGCCTATGGCTACACCTTC
NA,TRBJ1-2,TRBV2,NA,CASSLGGPYGYTF,TGTGCCAGCAGTCTCGGGGGTCCCTATGGCTACACCTTC
TRBD2,TRBJ2-3,TRBV15,few,CATSRDLAGTDTQYF,TGTGCCACCAGCAGGGATCTAGCGGGCACAGATACGCAGTATTTT
NA,TRBJ2-2,TRBV29-1,NA,CSVEATEGGELFF,TGCAGCGTTGAAGCCACGGAGGGAGGGGAGCTGTTTTTT
TRBD2,TRBJ2-6,TRBV18,NA,CASSPGLAGVGANVLTF,TGTGCCAGCTCACCGGGACTAGCGGGAGTTGGGGCCAACGTCCTGACTTTC
NA,TRBJ2-7,TRBV19,NA,CASSIDPDSTRYEQYF,TGTGCCAGTAGTATAGATCCCGACTCGACCCGCTACGAGCAGTACTTC
NA,TRBJ2-1,TRBV29-1,NA,CSVGIRFDYGGSYNEQFF,TGCAGCGTTGGTATTAGATTTGACTACGGGGGCTCCTACAATGAGCAGTTCTTC
NA,TRBJ2-4,TRBV5-1,NA,CASRMGGGKNIQYF,TGCGCCAGCAGGATGGGGGGCGGCAAAAACATTCAGTACTTC
TRBD1,TRBJ1-2,TRBV29-1,NA,CSVEGGRGQAPNYGYTF,TGCAGCGTTGAAGGGGGCAGGGGACAGGCACCTAACTATGGCTACACCTTC
NA,TRBJ2-2,TRBV11-2,NA,CASSLDRQHTGELFF,TGTGCCAGCAGCTTAGACAGGCAACACACCGGGGAGCTGTTTTTT
NA,TRBJ2-1,TRBV21-1,few,CASSKVWREKDDEQFF,TGTGCCAGCAGCAAAGTGTGGCGGGAAAAGGACGATGAGCAGTTCTTC
NA,TRBJ2-5,TRBV7-9,NA,CASSLTRGAETQYF,TGTGCCAGCAGCTTAACTAGGGGGGCGGAGACCCAGTACTTC